A single sample is the source of the 27 T cell receptor beta chains below, sequenced in a study of T-cell memory formation after mild COVID-19. TCRdb passed the 5' RACE reads through MiXCR, listing each CDR3 protein once. The data show around 300,000 distinct CDR3 sequences, with around 15% seen just once and about 20% held by the top ten. The sequenced sample was PBMCs or a T cell subset sorted from them (not recorded which). Receptor source: a man in his late teens or twenties who had mild COVID-19 (a few samples of this study predate the infection). Cell type and time point are not known.

The gene calls are TRBV5-4 and TRBJ2-7; TRBD1 aligns across 8 bases. Germline CDR1 SGHNT, CDR2 YYREEE (reference sequence). The CDR3 sequence is 13 residues long. Germline trimming cut 5 bases from V and 4 bases from J; bases unmatched to any gene: 5. The CDR3 region is CASSSQGAYEQYF. The CDR3 nucleotides are TGTGCCAGCAGTTCCCAGGGGGCTTACGAGCAGTACTTC.

The table lists this clonotype with a few counts. The CDR3 loop reads CASSSPGARTQYF. CDR3 in DNA: TGTGCCAGCAGCTCCCCCGGGGCTAGAACGCAGTATTTT. The V and J genes are TRBV11-2 and TRBJ2-3, with D possibly being TRBD1 or TRBD2 (5 bases each). Germline V lookup: CDR1 SGHAT, CDR2 FQNNGV. This CDR3 is 13 amino acids long. Trimming shortened V by 4 bases and J by 9 bases, and 14 bases separated the two germline ends.

This sequence joins TRBV4-3 and TRBJ2-1, with TRBD2 matching 8 bases. The V gene end was trimmed by 0 bases and the J gene end by 7 bases; junction bases not matched to a gene: 14. This CDR3 has 18 amino acids. The germline CDR1 and CDR2 sequences are LGHNA and YSLEER. The CDR3 here is CASSQDLDSGVNRNEQFF. The CDR3 nucleotides read TGCGCCAGCAGCCAAGATCTGGATAGCGGGGTCAACCGAAATGAGCAGTTCTTC.

V gene TRBV6-1 combines with J gene TRBJ2-7; D remains unclear. Germline loops: CDR1 MNHNS, CDR2 SASEGT. The V and J ends lost 4 bases and 3 bases respectively, with 10 bases between them. CDR3 length: 13 amino acids. The CDR3 DNA reads TGTGCCAGCAGTGCGACACTAAACTACGAGCAGTACGTC. It yields the protein CASSATLNYEQYV.

The chain carries TRBV28 and TRBJ2-5, with a tentative D call TRBD1 (5 bases). Looked up from germline, CDR1 is MDHEN and CDR2 is SYDVKM. This CDR3 region has 13 residues. Trimming took 3 bases from V and 10 from J, leaving 15 bases between them. The CDR3 DNA is TGTGCCAGCAGTTTTATTTTTCCCCAGGGCCAGTACTTC. Its protein is CASSFIFPQGQYF.

Only a few counts were recorded for this clonotype. The chain employs TRBV20-1 and TRBJ2-5; D is uncertain. Germline V gene data show CDR1 as DFQATT and CDR2 as SNEGSKA (reference sequence). The CDR3 length is 17 residues. The CDR3 region has the DNA TGCAGGACGCTTAGGCGTGATAGGCTATGGGGCCAAGAGACCCAGTACTTC. It translates to CRTLRRDRLWGQETQYF.

This clonotype was counted between two and nine times. This chain joins TRBV6-2 or TRBV6-3 and TRBJ2-3, with D perhaps being TRBD1 or TRBD2 (5 bases each). This CDR3 comprises 17 residues. Germline V gene lookup returns CDR1 MNHEY and CDR2 SVGEGT. Between the trimmed V and J ends, which lost 2 bases and 2 bases, there was a span of 17 bases. CDR3 nucleotides: TGTGCCAGCAGTTACGGCGGGCAGGGCTGGGTCACAGATACGCAGTATTTT. Its protein product is CASSYGGQGWVTDTQYF.

The sample holds a few counts of this clonotype. CDR3: CASKPGARDTQYF. The CDR3 DNA sequence: TGTGCCAGCAAACCGGGGGCGAGAGATACGCAGTATTTT. The rearrangement joins TRBV6-2 or TRBV6-3 to TRBJ2-3; perhaps D is TRBD1 or TRBD2 (6 bases each). Trimming left V 7 bases short and J 5 bases short, with 13 bases between. Per the germline V gene, CDR1 is MNHEY and CDR2 is SVGEGT. This CDR3 comprises 13 residues.

There are many counts of this clonotype. The chain recombines TRBV6-5 with TRBJ2-7; D call uncertain. The CDR3 extends over 14 amino acids. Germline V gives CDR1 MNHEY, CDR2 SVGAGI. Between the trimmed V and J ends, which lost 0 bases and 0 bases, there was a span of 6 bases. The CDR3, as DNA: TGTGCCAGCAGTTACTCAGGCAGCTCCTACGAGCAGTACGTC. This translates into CASSYSGSSYEQYV.

V usage is TRBV7-9 and J usage is TRBJ1-6; D gene ambiguous. CDR3 length: 15 residues. Trimming took off 0 bases at V and 8 bases at J, with 11 bases between the two ends. Germline CDR1 is SEHNR and CDR2 is FQNEAQ (reference sequence). The CDR3 DNA sequence: TGTGCCAGCAGCTTAGCGCCTGGTCGGGATTCACCCCTCCACTTT. Translation: CASSLAPGRDSPLHF.

This clonotype has only a few counts. The V call is TRBV28, the J call TRBJ1-2; the match to TRBD1 covers 8 bases. Trimming took 8 bases from V and 5 from J; bases not matched to a gene: 10. The CDR3 is made up of 14 amino acids. Per germline, CDR1 MDHEN and CDR2 SYDVKM. This CDR3 reads CASSWTGIGYGYTF. In DNA, the CDR3 is TGTGCCAGCTCGTGGACAGGGATCGGGTATGGCTACACCTTC.

This CDR3 is CATRSRTGVETQYF. CDR3 DNA: TGTGCCACCAGGAGTAGGACAGGCGTAGAGACCCAGTACTTC. This chain joins TRBV15 and TRBJ2-5, with 7 bases aligning to TRBD1. V shed 6 bases, J shed 4 bases, and the junction held 8 bases outside the gene matches. CDR3 length: 14 amino acids. The germline gives CDR1 LNHNV, CDR2 YYDKDF (reference sequence).

Only a few counts were recorded for this clonotype. The chain combines TRBV7-3 with TRBJ1-6; 9 positions match TRBD1. The CDR3 has 16 amino acids. Germline V gives CDR1 SGHTA, CDR2 FQGTGA. The V gene end was trimmed by 5 bases and the J gene end by 9 bases; junction bases not matched to a gene: 11. The CDR3 DNA is TGTGCCAGCAGCCCAGCTCCGGGACAGGGTTCTTCACCCCTCCACTTT. This translates into CASSPAPGQGSSPLHF.

This clonotype has a handful of counts. The chain couples TRBV12-5 to TRBJ1-1; D is uncertain. The CDR3 contains 12 residues. The germline CDR1 and CDR2 sequences are LGHNT and FRNRAP. Trimming stripped 2 bases from V and 3 bases from J, with 4 bases between. The CDR3 spells CASGLTDTEAFF. The DNA for the CDR3 is TGTGCTAGTGGTTTGACAGACACTGAAGCTTTCTTT.

The rearrangement joins TRBV4-1 to TRBJ2-7, with a weak D call TRBD1 (6 bases). This CDR3 comprises 16 residues. CDR1 MGHRA and CDR2 YSYEKL come from the germline V gene. Trimming shortened V by 0 bases and J by 7 bases, and 19 bases separated the two germline ends. This CDR3 is CASSQDWGRRANEQYF. The CDR3 DNA follows: TGCGCCAGCAGCCAAGATTGGGGGCGGAGAGCTAATGAGCAGTACTTC.

This clonotype came up many times. At one end the junction does not follow the germline gene, possibly because of a read error. The rearrangement links TRBV5-1 to TRBJ2-2, with 9 positions matching TRBD1. The CDR3 runs to 14 residues. Germline-derived CDR1 and CDR2 are SGHRS and YFSETQ. CDR3 in amino acids: CASSSGQGTGELFF. CDR3 DNA sequence: TGTGCCAGCAGCTCCGGACAGGGGACCGGGGAGCTGTTTTTT. The entire variable domain, with the rest obtained from reference TRBV5-1 and TRBJ2-2, is as follows: KAGVTQTPRYLIKTRGQQVTLSCSPISGHRSVSWYQQTPGQGLQFLFEYFSETQRNKGNFPGRFSGRQFSNSRSEMNVSTLELGDSALYLCASSSGQGTGELFFGEGSRLTVL.

This clonotype showed up just a few times. V usage is TRBV5-1 and J usage is TRBJ2-3; TRBD2 matches at 12 bases. This CDR3 is built from 16 residues. Germline trimming cut 4 bases from V and 5 bases from J; bases unmatched to any gene: 8. From germline, CDR1 is SGHRS and CDR2 YFSETQ. CDR3 DNA: TGCGCCAGCAGCGTTTCTAGCGGGGGGGCAATAGATACGCAGTATTTT. Translated, it gives CASSVSSGGAIDTQYF.

A few counts support this clonotype. The rearrangement joins TRBV29-1 to TRBJ2-1; TRBD2 aligns across 11 bases. Germline assignment: CDR1 SQVTM and CDR2 ANQGSEA. The V gene end was trimmed by 4 bases and the J gene end by 5 bases; junction bases not matched to a gene: 4. The length of the CDR3 is 14 residues. CDR3 protein: CSVALAGDHNEQFF. CDR3 coding DNA: TGCAGCGTTGCACTAGCGGGGGATCACAATGAGCAGTTCTTC.

There are many counts of this clonotype. The rearrangement joins TRBV7-2 to TRBJ1-3; TRBD1 matches at 11 bases. Trimming removed 3 bases from V and 10 bases from J; junction bases left unmatched: 2. The CDR3 spans 13 residues. Germline lookup yields CDR1 SGHTA and CDR2 FQGNSA. CDR3 sequence: CASSFGTGGTIYF. The DNA of the CDR3 is TGTGCCAGCAGCTTTGGGACAGGGGGGACCATATATTTT.

In this sample, this clonotype turned up a few times. The J gene is TRBJ2-7, the V gene TRBV12-3 or TRBV12-4; TRBD1 matches 7 bases. V shed 6 bases, J shed 2 bases, and the junction held 10 bases outside the gene matches. CDR3 length: 15 residues. The CDR3 region has the DNA TGTGCCAGCAGGACCAGAGAGGGACAGACCTACGAGCAGTACGTC. Amino acids: CASRTREGQTYEQYV.

There are many counts of this clonotype. V is TRBV5-1 and J is TRBJ2-7; 9 nucleotides agree with TRBD2. There are 14 residues in the CDR3. Germline trimming cut 10 bases from V and 0 bases from J; bases unmatched to any gene: 8. CDR1 and CDR2 (germline): SGHRS, YFSETQ. CDR3 sequence (DNA): TGCGCCGGGGTGAAGCGGGGGGTCTCCTACGAGCAGTACGTC. This sequence encodes CAGVKRGVSYEQYV.

CDR3: CASSPGPQGNPIYEQYF. The CDR3 DNA follows: TGTGCCAGCAGCCCGGGCCCGCAGGGGAACCCTATTTACGAGCAGTACTTC. V and J are TRBV27 and TRBJ2-7; a weak D match, TRBD1 (6 bases). Trimming cost V 6 bases and J 4 bases, with 25 bases left between them. CDR3 length: 17 amino acids. Looked up from germline, CDR1 is MNHEY and CDR2 is SMNVEV (reference sequence).

The table lists this clonotype with many counts. The CDR3 region is CASSQDYRGGDTQYF. The CDR3 DNA reads TGCGCCAGCAGCCAAGATTACAGGGGAGGGGATACGCAGTATTTT. This chain uses TRBV4-3 with TRBJ2-3; D assignment may be TRBD1 or TRBD2 (7 bases each). The CDR3 covers 15 residues. The germline CDR1 and CDR2 sequences are LGHNA and YSLEER. The V end was cut by 0 bases, the J end by 6 bases, with 13 bases between.

The gene calls are TRBV2 and TRBJ1-1; perhaps TRBD1 as D (5 bases). Germline V lookup: CDR1 SNHLY, CDR2 FYNNEI. V was shortened by 10 bases and J by 0 bases, with 12 bases between the two germline ends. This CDR3 has 13 amino acids. The CDR3 nucleotides are TGTGCCAACCCAGCGACAGTGAACACTGAAGCTTTCTTT. The encoded protein is CANPATVNTEAFF. The whole variable domain, remainder taken from reference TRBV2 and TRBJ1-1, is EPEVTQTPSHQVTQMGQEVILRCVPISNHLYFYWYRQILGQKVEFLVSFYNNEISEKSEIFDDQFSVERPDGSNFTLKIRSTKLEDSAMYFCANPATVNTEAFFGQGTRLTVV.

V and J are TRBV20-1 and TRBJ2-7; D may correspond to TRBD1 or TRBD2 (5 bases each). CDR3 length: 12 residues. Trimming took 7 bases from V and 0 from J, leaving 10 bases between them. The germline gives CDR1 DFQATT, CDR2 SNEGSKA (reference sequence). CDR3 DNA: TGCAGTGGGGGACGGTCCTCCTACGAGCAGTACTTC. Protein sequence: CSGGRSSYEQYF.

This clonotype was detected only a few times. V is TRBV19 and J is TRBJ2-3, with unresolved D. V was shortened by 5 bases and J by 2 bases, with 8 bases between the two germline ends. This CDR3 contains 13 residues. CDR1 is LNHDA and CDR2 is SQIVND in the germline V gene (reference sequence). Here the CDR3 DNA reads TGTGCCAGTAGTTCGGACGCCACAGATACGCAGTATTTT. It specifies CASSSDATDTQYF. Using reference TRBV19 and TRBJ2-3 for the parts outside the CDR3, the full variable domain is DGGITQSPKYLFRKEGQNVTLSCEQNLNHDAMYWYRQDPGQGLRLIYYSQIVNDFQKGDIAEGYSVSREKKESFPLTVTSAQKNPTAFYLCASSSDATDTQYFGPGTRLTVL.

The genes are TRBV5-1 and TRBJ2-5, with a possible D match to TRBD2 (5 bases). In germline, CDR1 is SGHRS, CDR2 YFSETQ. Deletions cut 4 bases from V and 1 base from J, with 14 bases between. The CDR3 has 15 residues. DNA for the CDR3: TGCGCCAGCAGCAGGAGGACGGAGCCCCAAGAGACCCAGTACTTC. This translates into CASSRRTEPQETQYF.